This T cell receptor (beta chain) was sequenced in a study of blood T cell repertoires in COVID-19. Original methodology: For nucleated cells, counts were estimated from reference gene primer amplification. Some clones are missing from TCRdb's copy, which holds only in-frame ones; the method was immunoSEQ multiplex PCR. That table supplies the V and J calls and clone size; D and trimming were determined from the DNA. The repertoire holds tens of thousands of clones, with around 80% as singletons. The sample taken for sequencing was peripheral blood. The receptor was isolated from a woman over 75 with active or convalescent COVID-19.

CDR3: CASSLERGGLYNSPLHF. CDR3 bases: TGTGCCAGCAGCTTAGAACGAGGGGGCTTATATAATTCACCCCTCCACTTT. The chain carries TRBV7-2 and TRBJ1-6, with TRBD1 identical over 7 bases. V was clipped by 1 base and J by 4 bases; unmatched bases: 7. This CDR3 spans 17 amino acids. Per the germline V gene, CDR1 is SGHTA and CDR2 is FQGNSA.